This paragraph covers one T cell receptor (beta chain) sequence. The data belong to a study of T-cell reconstitution after alpha-beta-depleted transplantation in children. Germline V gene data show CDR1 as KGHSH and CDR2 as LQKENI. V dropped 1 base and J dropped 1 base, with 10 bases sitting between them. This CDR3 is 15 amino acids long. A library of TCRbeta sequences, prepared with unique molecular identifiers, was generated. Each CDR3 protein is one row after TCRdb ran MiXCR on the PCR reads. This sample yields approximately 400,000 distinct CDR3 sequences, of which approximately 10% are seen a single time; 5% to 6.5% belongs to the top ten.

The input for sequencing was PBMCs from the stem cell graft donor, taken from the stem cell graft. V and J are TRBV18 and TRBJ2-5; D gene uncertain. The receptor was derived from a human donor who donated a stem cell graft to a child with acute myeloid leukemia. The CDR3 is CASSPRLTAQETQYF. CDR3 nucleotides: TGTGCCAGCTCACCACGTCTGACGGCCCAAGAGACCCAGTACTTC. Variable domain in full (rest from reference TRBV18 and TRBJ2-5): NAGVMQNPRHLVRRRGQEARLRCSPMKGHSHVYWYRQLPEEGLKFMVYLQKENIIDESGMPKERFSAEFPKEGPSILRIQQVVRGDSAAYFCASSPRLTAQETQYFGPGTRLLVL.